Detailed here is one T cell receptor (beta chain). Between the trimmed V and J ends, which lost 4 bases and 2 bases, there was a span of 15 bases. Germline V lookup: CDR1 SNHLY, CDR2 FYNNEI. This CDR3 is 15 amino acids long. This entry comes from a study of response to subunit inactivated influenza vaccine. TCRdb fed the RT-PCR reads into MiXCR, producing one record per CDR3 protein. The repertoire consists of some 540,000 distinct CDR3 sequences, with less than 25% occurring once and the leading ten covering roughly 2.8%. The sample was also linked to a second study, of T cells expressing NK-cell markers. Per that study: TCR beta libraries carry UMIs added by 5'RACE template switching. Each TCR beta repertoire originated in sorted T cells that were CD3+CD56+NKG2C+, CD3+CD56+NKG2C- or CD3+CD56-NKG2C+. Seven HCMV-seropositive donors and one seronegative donor made up the eight sequenced donors. The share of CD8+ T cells held by dominant NKG2C+ clonotypes was about 1.0-7.5% in more than 5 donors.

The sequence was collected from a man in his forties or fifties who received an inactivated influenza vaccine. The chain recombines TRBV2 with TRBJ2-7; no firm D call. The sample consisted of CD4+ T cells sorted from PBMCs, taken 11 to 12 days after vaccination. The CDR3 sequence is CASSVNSPMPYEQYF. The CDR3 region has the DNA TGTGCCAGCAGTGTGAACAGTCCTATGCCCTACGAGCAGTACTTC.